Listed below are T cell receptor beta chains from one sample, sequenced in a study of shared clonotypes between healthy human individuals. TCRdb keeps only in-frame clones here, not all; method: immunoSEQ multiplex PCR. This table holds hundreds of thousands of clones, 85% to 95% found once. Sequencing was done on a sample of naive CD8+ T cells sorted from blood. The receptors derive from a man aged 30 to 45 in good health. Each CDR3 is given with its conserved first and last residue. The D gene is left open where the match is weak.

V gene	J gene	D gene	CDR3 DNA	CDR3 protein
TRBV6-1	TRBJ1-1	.	TGTGCCAGCAGTGACGGCCTTCGGGGAGACACTGAAGCTTTCTTT	CASSDGLRGDTEAFF
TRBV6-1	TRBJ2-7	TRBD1	TGTGCCAGCAGTGGAGGCCCGGGACAGGGCCTGGGAGAGCAGTACTTC	CASSGGPGQGLGEQYF
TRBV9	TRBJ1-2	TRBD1	TGTGCCAGCAGCCCATGGGACAGTGGCTACACCTTC	CASSPWDSGYTF
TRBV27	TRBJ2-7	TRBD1	TGTGCCAGCAACAAGGGGGCTGAGCAGTACTTC	CASNKGAEQYF
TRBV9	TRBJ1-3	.	TGTGCCAGCAGCGCCCCGGAGGGAAACACCATATATTTT	CASSAPEGNTIYF
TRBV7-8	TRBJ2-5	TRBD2	TGTGCCAGCATGTCTCGACATACTAGCGGAGGCCCAGGGACCCAGTACTTC	CASMSRHTSGGPGTQYF
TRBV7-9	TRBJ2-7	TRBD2	TGTGCCAGCAGCCAGGCGACTAGCGGCCCCTACGAGCAGTACTTC	CASSQATSGPYEQYF
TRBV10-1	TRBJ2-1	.	TGCGCCAGCAGTGAGTCGAATTCTTACAATGAGCAGTTCTTC	CASSESNSYNEQFF
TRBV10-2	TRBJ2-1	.	TGCGCCAGCATTGGGACTGGGGCTGAGCAGTTCTTC	CASIGTGAEQFF
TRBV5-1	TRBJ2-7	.	TGCGCCAGCAGCTCCAGGGGGGCCCAATACGAGCAGTACTTC	CASSSRGAQYEQYF
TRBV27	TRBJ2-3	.	TGTGCCAGCAGTAGGACTGGAGGGTCGCAGTATTTT	CASSRTGGSQYF